These 8 T cell receptor beta chains originate from one sample sequenced in a study of cytomegalovirus exposure and HLA in healthy donors. Use of 60 Vbeta and 13 Jbeta primers characterized the PCR. TCRdb keeps only in-frame clones here, not all; method: immunoSEQ multiplex PCR. This table holds about 180,000 clones, approximately 81% found once. Material for sequencing was PBMCs. The receptors stem from a boy aged 2 to 10 in good health and CMV-seronegative.

The V call is TRBV25-1, the J call TRBJ2-7; weak D call: TRBD2 (6 bases). The CDR3 loop spans 13 amino acids. The germline V gene has CDR1 MGHDK and CDR2 SYGVNS. V was clipped by 6 bases and J by 1 base, with 10 bases between them. For the CDR3, the DNA is TGTGCCAGCAGGCGGGACGGTTCCTACGAGCAGTACTTC. It is translated as CASRRDGSYEQYF.

The chain links TRBV2 to TRBJ2-5; the D gene is possibly TRBD2 (6 bases). Germline V gives CDR1 SNHLY, CDR2 FYNNEI. V lost 7 bases, J lost 3 bases, and 15 bases lay in between. This CDR3 spans 14 amino acids. CDR3 sequence: CASTMGLQKETQYF. For the CDR3, the DNA is TGTGCCAGCACCATGGGACTTCAAAAAGAGACCCAGTACTTC.

The V and J genes are TRBV19 and TRBJ1-4, with TRBD1 matching over 7 bases. With V trimmed by 2 bases and J by 4 bases, 1 base remained unmatched. Germline assignment: CDR1 LNHDA and CDR2 SQIVND (reference sequence). The CDR3 totals 14 residues. CDR3 residues: CASSITGVNEKLFF. The CDR3, as DNA: TGTGCCAGTAGTATAACAGGGGTTAATGAAAAACTGTTTTTT.

The chain links TRBV10-3 to TRBJ2-6; a weak D match, TRBD1 (6 bases). With 11 bases removed from V and 0 bases from J, the gap between germline ends came to 17 bases. This CDR3 has 16 amino acids. Germline CDR1 ENHRY, CDR2 SYGVKD. The CDR3 DNA reads TGTGCCCTCAAAGGGGACACCGGCTCTGGGGCCAACGTCCTGACTTTC. Translating gives CALKGDTGSGANVLTF.

The gene calls are TRBV27 and TRBJ1-3, with 7 bases lining up with TRBD1. CDR1 and CDR2 (germline): MNHEY, SMNVEV (reference sequence). The CDR3 has 16 amino acids. V was pared by 6 bases and J by 2 bases, with 10 bases of the junction left unmatched. CDR3 nucleotide sequence: TGTGCCAGCAGCAAGAGCCGAGGGGGCACTGGAAACACCATATATTTT. Translating it yields CASSKSRGGTGNTIYF.

The V call is TRBV6-1, the J call TRBJ1-5; the D is unclear. CDR1 and CDR2 (germline): MNHNS, SASEGT. V gave up 5 bases and J gave up 0 bases, with 8 bases separating them. CDR3 length equals 14 residues. The CDR3 protein is CASSSVFSNQPQHF. The CDR3 DNA reads TGTGCCAGCAGTTCCGTATTTAGCAATCAGCCCCAGCATTTT.

The chain uses TRBV5-1 and TRBJ2-7; TRBD2 matches at 13 bases. CDR1 is SGHRS, CDR2 YFSETQ, per germline. The CDR3 loop spans 17 amino acids. Unmatched junction bases numbered 11, after V lost 4 bases and J lost 4 bases. CDR3 DNA sequence: TGCGCCAGCAGCCCGACGACTAGCGGGAGGCCTCGGTACGAGCAGTACTTC. It yields the protein CASSPTTSGRPRYEQYF.

The chain joins TRBV6-6 to TRBJ1-4; no definite D call. There are 16 residues in the CDR3. CDR1 is MNHNY and CDR2 is SVGAGI in the germline V gene (reference sequence). V gave up 6 bases and J gave up 0 bases, with 14 bases separating them. Here the CDR3 DNA reads TGTGCCAGCAGCCTAAGTCCCATTGCAACTAATGAAAAACTGTTTTTT. Its protein product is CASSLSPIATNEKLFF.